The entry below gives a single TCR beta chain sequence along with its context. This record comes from a study of T cells in localized non-small cell lung cancer. Assay used: immunoSEQ multiplex PCR; TCRdb lists only in-frame clones, some missing. This sample yields some 49,000 clones, of which 65% to 90% are seen a single time; approximately 17% belongs to the top ten. The specimen was peripheral blood mononuclear cells, collected before any cancer treatment. This TCR derives from a man aged 35 to 70 with stage III lung adenocarcinoma.

CDR3 region: CASSYLQGRTEAFF. The CDR3 region has the DNA TGTGCCAGCAGTTACCTACAGGGGAGGACTGAAGCTTTCTTT. The chain joins TRBV6-6 to TRBJ1-1; 7 bases match TRBD1. V lost 2 bases and J lost 5; bases outside the gene matches: 5. The CDR3 has 14 amino acids. Germline CDR1 MNHNY, CDR2 SVGAGI (reference sequence).